This TCR beta chain is drawn from a study of tumor-infiltrating lymphocytes in primary liver carcinoma. Starting from 500 ng of total RNA, TCR beta cDNA was produced with a primer in the constant region. TCR beta libraries came from three nested multiplex PCR rounds using slightly modified ARM-PCR. In the first two PCR rounds, TRBV1-TRBV30 forward primers were paired with a C-beta reverse primer, and each round lasted roughly 9 cycles. TCRdb re-called the multiplex PCR reads with MiXCR, one entry per CDR3 protein. This repertoire shows a few hundred thousand distinct CDR3 sequences, 50% to 60% found once; its top ten account for over 15%. The CDR3 runs 15 residues. From germline, CDR1 is SQVTM and CDR2 ANQGSEA. The V end was cut by 3 bases, the J end by 7 bases, with 19 bases between. The authors took blood RNA from unsorted whole blood and also extracted germline DNA. This clonotype showed up just once. It may be a read error: a sequence one base away is much more abundant.

The TCR was taken from a woman younger than 45 with primary liver carcinoma and hepatitis B virus infection. The sequenced sample consisted of peripheral blood. This chain uses TRBV29-1 with TRBJ2-1, with D perhaps assigned TRBD1 or TRBD2 (7 bases each). CDR3 bases: TGCAGCGTTGACCCCGCCAGGGGGGGTCGGAATGAGCAGTTCTTC. Its translation: CSVDPARGGRNEQFF.